This T cell receptor (beta chain) derives from a study of shared clonotypes between healthy human individuals. Produced via immunoSEQ multiplex PCR; TCRdb's table is partial and in-frame only. The sample lists around 2.5 million clones; 93% were seen once. Trimming shortened V by 5 bases and J by 2 bases, and 11 bases separated the two germline ends. This CDR3 region has 14 residues. Per the germline V gene, CDR1 is SGHNT and CDR2 is YENEEA. The V and J genes are TRBV11-3 and TRBJ2-3; maybe TRBD2 (5 bases). The TCR was taken from a man aged 18-30 years in good health. Some clones in this sample may be carry-over from other donors' samples. The sample taken for sequencing was naive CD4+ T cells from PBMCs. Subset of the sample: CD45RA+ positively selected. CDR3 residues: CASSQERNTDTQYF. The DNA for the CDR3 is TGTGCCAGCAGCCAAGAGCGGAACACAGATACGCAGTATTTT.